Listed below are T cell receptor beta chains from one sample, sequenced in a study of OX40 agonist ivuxolimab in advanced cancers. Data came from immunoSEQ multiplex PCR; TCRdb stores just in-frame clones and leaves some out. The repertoire holds 70,000 to 80,000 clones, with roughly three quarters as singletons. The source was CD4+ or CD8+ T cells sorted from blood, collected in a trial of the OX40 agonist ivuxolimab. These TCRs come from an adult with an advanced solid tumor such as melanoma, head and neck, liver or kidney cancer. The CDR3 runs from the conserved cysteine through the conserved F or W. Each record gives: D gene, V gene, J gene, CDR3 protein. The D gene is left open where the match is weak.

.,TRBV18,TRBJ1-2,CASSPTGKYGYTF
.,TRBV10-2,TRBJ1-1,CASSSTASTEAFF
TRBD2,TRBV7-2,TRBJ2-3,CASSQGGLAGDTQYF
.,TRBV5-1,TRBJ2-1,CASSLWGSDNEQFF
TRBD2,TRBV19,TRBJ2-7,CASRPASGTHEQYF
TRBD1,TRBV10-3,TRBJ2-2,CAIRGQASTGELFF
TRBD1,TRBV7-9,TRBJ2-7,CASSLDRVGVYEQYF
.,TRBV5-1,TRBJ1-1,CASSLEQGKAFF
.,TRBV7-9,TRBJ2-7,CASSSFGTHPYEQYF
.,TRBV11-2,TRBJ1-4,CASSIGNEKLFF
.,TRBV28,TRBJ2-5,CASSLTGGQETQYF